Following are 28 T cell receptor beta chains from one sample sequenced in a study of cytomegalovirus exposure and HLA in healthy donors. Measured with immunoSEQ multiplex PCR; TCRdb has only the in-frame clones, and not every one. The sample records 130,000 to 150,000 clones, roughly nine tenths being singletons. The sample taken for sequencing was PBMCs. These receptor sequences come from a woman between 18 and 29 years old in good health and CMV-seropositive.

The count of this clone is one. The V call is TRBV9, the J call TRBJ2-3; 9 nucleotides align to TRBD2. The CDR3 spans 17 residues. Germline V lookup: CDR1 SGDLS, CDR2 YYNGEE. With V trimmed by 0 bases and J by 3 bases, 8 bases remained unmatched. The CDR3 DNA reads as TGTGCCAGCAGCGTAGGCGAGTTTAGCGGGGGAACAGATACGCAGTATTTT. This gives the protein CASSVGEFSGGTDTQYF.

V and J are TRBV7-9 and TRBJ2-2; maybe TRBD2 (5 bases). V lost 4 bases and J 5 bases, leaving 8 bases between the germline ends. Germline CDR1 reads SEHNR; CDR2 reads FQNEAQ (reference sequence). The CDR3 has 13 residues. CDR3 DNA: TGTGCCAGCAGCTGGACTGAGACCGGGGAGCTGTTTTTT. Translating gives CASSWTETGELFF.

The rearrangement links TRBV9 to TRBJ1-2; 7 bases agree with TRBD1. With 4 bases clipped from V and 4 bases from J, the junction kept 4 bases outside the gene matches. The length of the CDR3 is 13 residues. Looked up from germline, CDR1 is SGDLS and CDR2 is YYNGEE. Here the CDR3 reads CASSRDRVYGYTF. The CDR3 nucleotides are TGTGCCAGCAGCAGAGACAGGGTCTATGGCTACACCTTC.

The V and J genes are TRBV28 and TRBJ1-6; 9 bases agree with TRBD1. V gave up 2 bases and J gave up 11 bases; unmatched junction bases: 7. Per germline, CDR1 MDHEN and CDR2 SYDVKM. This CDR3 is 15 amino acids long. The CDR3 DNA sequence: TGTGCCAGCAGTTTAGGACAGGGGACTCCTACACCCCTCCACTTT. As protein: CASSLGQGTPTPLHF. Full variable domain (missing parts from reference TRBV28 and TRBJ1-6): DVKVTQSSRYLVKRTGEKVFLECVQDMDHENMFWYRQDPGLGLRLIYFSYDVKMKEKGDIPEGYSVSREKKERFSLILESASTNQTSMYLCASSLGQGTPTPLHFGNGTRLTVT.

The chain has TRBV28 and TRBJ2-5, with D tentatively TRBD1 (5 bases). Germline CDR1 MDHEN, CDR2 SYDVKM. CDR3 length: 15 amino acids. Trimming removed 2 bases from V and 2 bases from J, with 12 bases in between. The CDR3 DNA reads TGTGCCAGCAGTTTAGGGGCAGGTCTACAAGAGACCCAGTACTTC. This encodes CASSLGAGLQETQYF.

V and J are TRBV6-5 and TRBJ1-6; D call uncertain. Germline CDR1 MNHEY, CDR2 SVGAGI. The CDR3 consists of 14 residues. Trimming cost V 4 bases and J 9 bases, with 13 bases left between them. CDR3 residues: CASSSSTLASPLHF. CDR3 DNA: TGTGCCAGCAGTTCCAGCACCCTAGCTTCACCCCTCCACTTT.

As regards this clone: Within the sample, other DNA sequences also encode this same CDR3. CDR3 bases: TGCGCCAGCAGCCAAGGACAGGGGATCTACGAGCAGTACTTC. This sequence encodes CASSQGQGIYEQYF. This rearrangement joins TRBV4-1 to TRBJ2-7; the match to TRBD1 covers 8 bases. The junction had 2 bases not matched to a gene; V was cut back by 1 base and J by 3 bases. The CDR3 runs to 14 residues. The germline CDR1 and CDR2 sequences are MGHRA and YSYEKL.

This chain connects TRBV6-6 to TRBJ2-2, with 9 bases matching TRBD1. Germline loops: CDR1 MNHNY, CDR2 SVGAGI (reference sequence). The CDR3 sequence is 15 residues long. With V trimmed by 4 bases and J by 7 bases, 7 bases remained unmatched. The CDR3 DNA is TGTGCCAGCAGTTCAAACAGGGGGCATGGCGGGGAGCTGTTTTTT. Protein product: CASSSNRGHGGELFF.

This clone appeared once. This chain joins TRBV6-5 and TRBJ2-1; TRBD2 matches 8 bases. V shed 6 bases, J shed 4 bases, and the junction held 8 bases outside the gene matches. Germline values: CDR1 MNHEY, CDR2 SVGAGI. There are 15 residues in the CDR3. CDR3 coding DNA: TGTGCCAGCAGACTGTCGCGGGGGGCTTACAATGAGCAGTTCTTC. The encoded protein is CASRLSRGAYNEQFF.

This chain's CDR3 is CASSEEYFGYTF. The DNA for the CDR3 is TGTGCCAGCAGTGAAGAATACTTTGGCTACACCTTC. The V gene is TRBV6-1, the J gene TRBJ1-2; D is ambiguous. This CDR3 region has 12 residues. V lost 1 base, J lost 7 bases, and 7 bases lay in between. Germline V lookup: CDR1 MNHNS, CDR2 SASEGT.

V gene TRBV6-1 combines with J gene TRBJ2-5, with 8 bases lining up with TRBD2. CDR1 is MNHNS and CDR2 is SASEGT in the germline V gene. This CDR3 has 16 amino acids. Unmatched junction bases numbered 9, after V lost 1 base and J lost 5 bases. Here the CDR3 reads CASSEGVMASGETQYF. In DNA, the CDR3 is TGTGCCAGCAGTGAAGGTGTCATGGCTAGCGGGGAGACCCAGTACTTC.

The chain uses TRBV19 and TRBJ1-1, with unresolved D. Germline V gives CDR1 LNHDA, CDR2 SQIVND (reference sequence). The CDR3 contains 15 residues. V lost 6 bases and J lost 4, with 18 bases in between. CDR3 sequence reads: CASRPYAGASTEAFF. DNA of the CDR3: TGTGCCAGTAGGCCGTACGCGGGAGCGTCCACTGAAGCTTTCTTT.

The V gene is TRBV9, the J gene TRBJ2-7; TRBD2 aligns across 8 bases. Germline CDR1 is SGDLS and CDR2 is YYNGEE. The CDR3 is made up of 14 amino acids. J was trimmed by 6 bases and V by 0 bases; bases with no gene match: 5. The CDR3 region is CASSVDGGESEQYF. CDR3 nucleotides: TGTGCCAGCAGCGTAGACGGGGGGGAGAGCGAGCAGTACTTC.

The chain employs TRBV7-9 and TRBJ1-3; D may be TRBD1 (6 bases). Germline values: CDR1 SEHNR, CDR2 FQNEAQ (reference sequence). Deletions cut 5 bases from V and 0 bases from J, with 17 bases between. The CDR3 is 17 residues long. CDR3 in amino acids: CASSHRRDTFSGNTIYF. As DNA, the CDR3 is TGTGCCAGCAGCCATCGACGGGACACCTTCTCTGGAAACACCATATATTTT.

V and J are TRBV2 and TRBJ1-1; a weak D match, TRBD1 (6 bases). Trimming cost V 10 bases and J 4 bases, with 16 bases left between them. Germline lookup yields CDR1 SNHLY and CDR2 FYNNEI. CDR3 size: 13 residues. CDR3 in amino acids: CAILTGPSTEAFF. The CDR3 DNA reads TGTGCCATCCTGACAGGCCCTAGCACTGAAGCTTTCTTT.

J is TRBJ1-5 and V is TRBV11-2; 10 nucleotides line up with TRBD1. The CDR3 totals 15 residues. Trimming took 5 bases from V and 5 from J; bases not matched to a gene: 6. Germline CDR1 is SGHAT and CDR2 is FQNNGV. Written as DNA, the CDR3 is TGTGCCAGCAGCCGGACAGGGGGAATCGATCAGCCCCAGCATTTT. Residues: CASSRTGGIDQPQHF.

V and J are TRBV9 and TRBJ1-1; D uncertain. This CDR3 is built from 14 residues. Germline values: CDR1 SGDLS, CDR2 YYNGEE. The V end was cut by 3 bases, the J end by 6 bases, with 15 bases between. This chain's CDR3 is CASSAGWEGAEAFF. In DNA, the CDR3 is TGTGCCAGCAGCGCGGGGTGGGAAGGAGCTGAAGCTTTCTTT. Full variable domain (remainder filled in from reference TRBV9 and TRBJ1-1): DSGVTQTPKHLITATGQRVTLRCSPRSGDLSVYWYQQSLDQGLQFLIQYYNGEERAKGNILERFSAQQFPDLHSELNLSSLELGDSALYFCASSAGWEGAEAFFGQGTRLTVV.

J is TRBJ1-1 and V is TRBV7-9; a possible D gene is TRBD1 (5 bases). Per germline, CDR1 SEHNR and CDR2 FQNEAQ (reference sequence). The length of the CDR3 is 13 residues. Trimming left V 5 bases short and J 1 base short, with 8 bases between. In DNA form, the CDR3 reads TGTGCCAGCAGCGTCAGGGAGAACACTGAAGCTTTCTTT. It is translated as CASSVRENTEAFF.

The V gene is TRBV9, the J gene TRBJ2-3; 10 positions match TRBD2. V shed 4 bases and J 2 bases; nucleotides not matched to a gene: 13. CDR1 and CDR2 from the germline V gene are SGDLS and YYNGEE. This CDR3 comprises 18 residues. CDR3 protein: CASSISPGTSDITDTQYF. The CDR3 DNA follows: TGTGCCAGCAGCATAAGTCCCGGGACTAGCGACATCACAGATACGCAGTATTTT. Full variable domain (missing parts from reference TRBV9 and TRBJ2-3): DSGVTQTPKHLITATGQRVTLRCSPRSGDLSVYWYQQSLDQGLQFLIQYYNGEERAKGNILERFSAQQFPDLHSELNLSSLELGDSALYFCASSISPGTSDITDTQYFGPGTRLTVL.

This chain uses TRBV6-5 with TRBJ2-1; D perhaps matches TRBD2 (5 bases). Per the germline V gene, CDR1 is MNHEY and CDR2 is SVGAGI. This CDR3 has 15 residues. The germline V and J ends were trimmed by 6 bases and 2 bases, with 14 bases remaining between them. The chain's CDR3 is CASSPGRAAYNEQFF. The CDR3 region has the DNA TGTGCCAGCAGCCCTGGGAGAGCAGCCTACAATGAGCAGTTCTTC.

CDR3 coding DNA: TGTGCCAGCAGTGTCGCGGGAGGTTCCTACGAGCAGTACTTC. Its protein is CASSVAGGSYEQYF. This chain connects TRBV2 to TRBJ2-7, with 8 bases matching TRBD2. This CDR3 is 14 amino acids long. Germline values: CDR1 SNHLY, CDR2 FYNNEI. Trimming removed 4 bases from V and 1 base from J; junction bases left unmatched: 3.

To note about this clone: One junction end does not reproduce the germline sequence, and a read error may be involved. Within the sample, other DNA sequences also encode this same CDR3. CDR3 in DNA: TGCGCCAGTAGCTTGGACAGCCCCTCCTACGAGCAGTACTTC. Amino acids: CASSLDSPSYEQYF. The chain recombines TRBV5-1 with TRBJ2-7; D is perhaps TRBD1 (6 bases). Germline loops: CDR1 SGHRS, CDR2 YFSETQ. The CDR3 has 14 amino acids.

The gene calls are TRBV6-5 and TRBJ2-3, with D possibly TRBD2 on 6 matching bases. CDR1 is MNHEY, CDR2 SVGAGI, per germline. V was shortened by 4 bases and J by 4 bases, with 9 bases between the two germline ends. The CDR3 sequence is 13 residues long. DNA of the CDR3: TGTGCCAGCAGTTTGGGACTTCCAGATACGCAGTATTTT. Its translation: CASSLGLPDTQYF.

The chain recombines TRBV28 with TRBJ2-7, with 7 bases aligning to TRBD1. The CDR3 contains 14 residues. Germline values: CDR1 MDHEN, CDR2 SYDVKM. Unmatched junction bases numbered 11, after V lost 5 bases and J lost 7 bases. The CDR3: CASSPIDREWEQYF. CDR3 DNA: TGTGCCAGCAGTCCAATAGACAGGGAATGGGAGCAGTACTTC.

The chain is built from TRBV28 and TRBJ2-2; 9 bases align to TRBD1. This CDR3 is 12 amino acids long. Germline CDR1 reads MDHEN; CDR2 reads SYDVKM. V was clipped by 10 bases and J by 6 bases; unmatched bases: 3. The CDR3 spells CATQGAAGELFF. The CDR3, as DNA: TGTGCCACACAGGGGGCAGCCGGGGAGCTGTTTTTT.

The J gene is TRBJ1-2, the V gene TRBV10-3; possibly TRBD1 for D (5 bases). This CDR3 is 17 amino acids long. Trimming removed 3 bases from V and 0 bases from J, with 17 bases in between. Germline V gene sequence: CDR1 ENHRY, CDR2 SYGVKD. The CDR3 loop is CAISDLVRQIPNYGYTF. The CDR3 DNA follows: TGTGCCATCAGTGATCTCGTGAGACAGATACCTAACTATGGCTACACCTTC.

The chain is built from TRBV6-5 and TRBJ1-1; possibly TRBD1 for D (5 bases). Per the germline V gene, CDR1 is MNHEY and CDR2 is SVGAGI. Between the trimmed V and J ends, which lost 7 bases and 0 bases, there was a span of 15 bases. CDR3 size: 15 residues. For the CDR3, the DNA is TGTGCCAGCACCCGGGGGGGGAAAATGAACACTGAAGCTTTCTTT. Residues: CASTRGGKMNTEAFF.

The CDR3: CASSNLGRTYEQYF. Here the CDR3 DNA reads TGTGCCAGCAGCAACCTAGGCAGAACCTACGAGCAGTACTTC. The rearrangement links TRBV7-9 to TRBJ2-7; D remains unclear. The germline V gene encodes CDR1 SEHNR and CDR2 FQNEAQ (reference sequence). V shed 5 bases and J shed 2 bases, with 13 bases lying between them. This CDR3 is built from 14 residues.